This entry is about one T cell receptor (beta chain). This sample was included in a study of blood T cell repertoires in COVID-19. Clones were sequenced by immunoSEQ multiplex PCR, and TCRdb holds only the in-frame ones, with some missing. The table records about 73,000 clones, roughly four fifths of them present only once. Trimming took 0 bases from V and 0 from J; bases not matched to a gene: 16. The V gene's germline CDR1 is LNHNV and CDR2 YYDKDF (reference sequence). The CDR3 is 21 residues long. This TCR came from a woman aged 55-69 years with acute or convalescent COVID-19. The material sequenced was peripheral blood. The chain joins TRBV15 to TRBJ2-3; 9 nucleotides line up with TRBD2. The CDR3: CATSRDPPLLAGDLSTDTQYF. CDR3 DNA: TGTGCCACCAGCAGAGATCCCCCACTGTTAGCGGGGGATCTAAGCACAGATACGCAGTATTTT.